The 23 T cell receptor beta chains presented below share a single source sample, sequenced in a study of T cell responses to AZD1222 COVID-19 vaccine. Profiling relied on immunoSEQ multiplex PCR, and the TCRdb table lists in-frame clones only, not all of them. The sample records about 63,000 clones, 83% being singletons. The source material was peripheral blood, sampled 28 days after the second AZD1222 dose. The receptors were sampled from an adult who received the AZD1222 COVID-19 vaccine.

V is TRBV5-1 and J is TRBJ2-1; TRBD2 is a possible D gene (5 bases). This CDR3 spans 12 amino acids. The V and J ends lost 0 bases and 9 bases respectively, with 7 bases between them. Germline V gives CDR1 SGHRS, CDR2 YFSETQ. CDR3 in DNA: TGCGCCAGCAGCTTGGTGAGGGCTGAGCAGTTCTTC. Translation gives CASSLVRAEQFF.

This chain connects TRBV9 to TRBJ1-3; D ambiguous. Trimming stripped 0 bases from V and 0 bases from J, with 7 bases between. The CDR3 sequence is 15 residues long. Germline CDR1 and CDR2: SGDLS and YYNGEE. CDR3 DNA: TGTGCCAGCAGCGTAGTTGCGGGCTCTGGAAACACCATATATTTT. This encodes CASSVVAGSGNTIYF.

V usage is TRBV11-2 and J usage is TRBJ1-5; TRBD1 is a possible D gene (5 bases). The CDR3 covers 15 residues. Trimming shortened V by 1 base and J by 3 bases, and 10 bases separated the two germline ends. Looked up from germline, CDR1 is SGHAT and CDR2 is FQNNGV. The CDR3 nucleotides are TGTGCCAGCAGCTTAGGGAGACAGTACAATCAGCCCCAGCATTTT. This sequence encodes CASSLGRQYNQPQHF.

The CDR3 loop reads CASRGTGGMNTEAFF. The DNA for the CDR3 is TGTGCCAGCAGGGGTACAGGGGGCATGAACACTGAAGCTTTCTTT. This sequence joins TRBV2 and TRBJ1-1, with 9 bases identical to TRBD1. Trimming cost V 6 bases and J 0 bases; bases outside gene matches: 5. This CDR3 contains 15 residues. From germline, CDR1 is SNHLY and CDR2 FYNNEI.

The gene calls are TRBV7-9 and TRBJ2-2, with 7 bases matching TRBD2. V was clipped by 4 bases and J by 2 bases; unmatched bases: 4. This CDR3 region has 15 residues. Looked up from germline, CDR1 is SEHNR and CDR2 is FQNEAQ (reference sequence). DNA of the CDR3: TGTGCCAGCAGCTCGACTAGCTTAAACACCGGGGAGCTGTTTTTT. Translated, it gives CASSSTSLNTGELFF.

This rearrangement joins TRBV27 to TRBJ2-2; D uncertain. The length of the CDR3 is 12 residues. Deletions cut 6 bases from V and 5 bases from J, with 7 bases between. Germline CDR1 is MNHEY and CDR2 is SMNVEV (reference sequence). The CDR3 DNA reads TGTGCCAGCAGGAGACATACCGGGGAGCTGTTTTTT. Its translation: CASRRHTGELFF.

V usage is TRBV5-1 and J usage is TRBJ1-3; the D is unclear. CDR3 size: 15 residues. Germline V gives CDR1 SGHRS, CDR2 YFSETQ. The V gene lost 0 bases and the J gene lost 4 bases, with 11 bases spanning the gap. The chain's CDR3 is CASSLDTHPGNTIYF. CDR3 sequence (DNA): TGCGCCAGCAGCTTGGACACCCACCCGGGAAACACCATATATTTT.

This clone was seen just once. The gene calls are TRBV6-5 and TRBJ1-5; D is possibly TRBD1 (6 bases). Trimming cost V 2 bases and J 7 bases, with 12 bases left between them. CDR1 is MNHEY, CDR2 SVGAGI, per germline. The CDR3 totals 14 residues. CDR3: CASSYLGAKQPQHF. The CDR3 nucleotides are TGTGCCAGCAGTTACCTGGGGGCGAAACAGCCCCAGCATTTT.

CDR3 coding DNA: TGTGCCAGCAGTTTGGGACAGGGATTACGTCCCGGGGAGCTGTTTTTT. Encoded protein: CASSLGQGLRPGELFF. The chain is built from TRBV27 and TRBJ2-2, with 9 nucleotides matching TRBD1. Looked up from germline, CDR1 is MNHEY and CDR2 is SMNVEV (reference sequence). The J segment lost 6 bases and the V segment lost 3 bases, leaving 8 bases of the junction unmatched. This CDR3 region has 16 residues.

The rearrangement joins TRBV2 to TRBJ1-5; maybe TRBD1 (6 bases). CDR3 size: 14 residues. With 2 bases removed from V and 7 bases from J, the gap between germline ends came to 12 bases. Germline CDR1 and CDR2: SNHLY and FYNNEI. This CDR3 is CASSEQGNGQPQHF. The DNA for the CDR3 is TGTGCCAGCAGTGAACAGGGGAATGGACAGCCCCAGCATTTT.

The CDR3 sequence: CASSQGTGGNEQFF. The CDR3 DNA reads as TGTGCCAGCAGCCAAGGTACAGGGGGAAATGAGCAGTTCTTC. This sequence joins TRBV3-1 (or the pseudogene TRBV3-2) and TRBJ2-1; 8 nucleotides line up with TRBD1. CDR3 size: 14 residues. Germline loops: CDR1 LGHDT, CDR2 YNNKEL (reference sequence). Trimming removed 1 base from V and 7 bases from J; junction bases left unmatched: 3.

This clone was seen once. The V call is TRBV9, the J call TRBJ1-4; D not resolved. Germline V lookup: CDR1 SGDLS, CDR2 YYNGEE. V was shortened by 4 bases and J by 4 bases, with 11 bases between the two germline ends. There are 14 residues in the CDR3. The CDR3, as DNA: TGTGCCAGCAGCCCTCCCACAGATAATGAAAAACTGTTTTTT. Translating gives CASSPPTDNEKLFF.

The CDR3 bases are TGTGCCAGCAGCTTTACTAGCGGCTCCTACAATGAGCAGTTCTTC. It codes for CASSFTSGSYNEQFF. The chain employs TRBV5-4 and TRBJ2-1; 8 bases fit TRBD2. CDR1 is SGHNT and CDR2 is YYREEE in the germline V gene (reference sequence). The CDR3 length is 15 residues. V trimming: 2 bases; J trimming: 0 bases; junction bases outside the gene matches: 1.

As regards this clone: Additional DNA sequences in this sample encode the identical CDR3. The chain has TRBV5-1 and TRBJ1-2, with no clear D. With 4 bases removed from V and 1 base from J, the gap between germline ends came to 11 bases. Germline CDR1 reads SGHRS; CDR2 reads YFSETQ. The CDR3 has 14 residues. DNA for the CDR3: TGCGCCAGCAGCCCAACCCAGGTTAACTATGGCTACACCTTC. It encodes CASSPTQVNYGYTF.

CDR3 sequence (DNA): TGTGCCAGCAGCAAGAGCGGGGGGCCTTACCCGTACACAGATACGCAGTATTTT. Translation gives CASSKSGGPYPYTDTQYF. The chain is built from TRBV9 and TRBJ2-3; 9 positions match TRBD2. The length of the CDR3 is 18 residues. The trim removed 4 bases at V and 2 bases at J, leaving 14 bases unmatched. Germline V lookup: CDR1 SGDLS, CDR2 YYNGEE.

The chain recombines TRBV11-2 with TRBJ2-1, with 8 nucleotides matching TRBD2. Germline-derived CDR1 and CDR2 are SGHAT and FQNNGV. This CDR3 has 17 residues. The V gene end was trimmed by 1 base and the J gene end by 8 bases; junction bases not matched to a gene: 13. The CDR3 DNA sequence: TGTGCCAGCAGCTTAGGGGTTGTGGCGGGGGGCAATCATGAGCAGTTCTTC. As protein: CASSLGVVAGGNHEQFF.

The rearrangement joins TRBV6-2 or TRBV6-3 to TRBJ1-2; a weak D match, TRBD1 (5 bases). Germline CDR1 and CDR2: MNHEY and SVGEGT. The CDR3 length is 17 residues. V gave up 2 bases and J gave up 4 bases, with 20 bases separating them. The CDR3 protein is CASSYPLQGAYFYGYTF. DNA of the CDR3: TGTGCCAGCAGTTACCCGTTGCAGGGCGCGTACTTCTATGGCTACACCTTC.

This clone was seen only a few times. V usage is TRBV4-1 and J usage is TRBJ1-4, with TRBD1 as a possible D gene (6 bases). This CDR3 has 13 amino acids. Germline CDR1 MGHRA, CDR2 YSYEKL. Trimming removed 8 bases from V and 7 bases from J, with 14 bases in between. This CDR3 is CASQGRFSEKLFF. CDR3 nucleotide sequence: TGCGCCAGCCAGGGGCGGTTCTCTGAAAAACTGTTTTTT.

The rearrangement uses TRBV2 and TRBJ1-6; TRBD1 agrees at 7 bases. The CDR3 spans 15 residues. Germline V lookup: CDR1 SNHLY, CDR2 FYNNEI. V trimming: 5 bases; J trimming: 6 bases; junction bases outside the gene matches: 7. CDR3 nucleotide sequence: TGTGCCAGCAGTAACCCCGGGACAGTTAATTCACCCCTCCACTTT. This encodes CASSNPGTVNSPLHF.

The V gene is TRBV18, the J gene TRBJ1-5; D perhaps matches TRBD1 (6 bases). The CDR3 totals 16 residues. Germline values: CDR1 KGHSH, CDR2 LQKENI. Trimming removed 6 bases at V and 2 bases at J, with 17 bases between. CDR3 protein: CASSPTGRAGNQPQHF. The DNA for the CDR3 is TGTGCCAGCTCGCCGACAGGACGGGCGGGCAATCAGCCCCAGCATTTT.

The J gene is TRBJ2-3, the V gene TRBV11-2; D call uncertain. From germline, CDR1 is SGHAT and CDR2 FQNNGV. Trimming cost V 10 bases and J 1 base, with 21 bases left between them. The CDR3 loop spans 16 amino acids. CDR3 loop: CAIPGSQGGGTDTQYF. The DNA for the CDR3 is TGTGCCATCCCGGGCTCCCAAGGTGGGGGCACAGATACGCAGTATTTT.

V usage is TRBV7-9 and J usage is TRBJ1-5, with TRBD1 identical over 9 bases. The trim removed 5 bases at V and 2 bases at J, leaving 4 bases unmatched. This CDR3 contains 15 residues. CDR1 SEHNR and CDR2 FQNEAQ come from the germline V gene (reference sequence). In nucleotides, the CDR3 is TGTGCCAGCAGCCCGGGACAGGGACGCAATCAGCCCCAGCATTTT. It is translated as CASSPGQGRNQPQHF.

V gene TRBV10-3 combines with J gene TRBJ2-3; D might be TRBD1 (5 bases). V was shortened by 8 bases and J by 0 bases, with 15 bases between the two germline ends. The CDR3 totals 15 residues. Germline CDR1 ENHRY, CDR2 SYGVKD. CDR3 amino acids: CAISRQLTSTDTQYF. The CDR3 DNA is TGTGCCATCTCCCGACAGCTTACTAGCACAGATACGCAGTATTTT.